The T cell receptor (beta chain) under discussion was sequenced for a study of blood T cell repertoires in COVID-19. The protocol was immunoSEQ multiplex PCR, while the TCRdb copy is restricted to in-frame clones and leaves out a portion. The sample lists about 140,000 clones, roughly 84% seen once, with around 9.5% in the top ten. V lost 5 bases, J lost 6 bases, and 7 bases stayed unmatched. This CDR3 is built from 14 residues. Germline V CDR1 and CDR2: SGHNT, YYREEE (reference sequence). This clone was seen a few times. The TCR comes from a man aged 30 to 45 with COVID-19, enrolled during active disease. J is TRBJ1-4 and V is TRBV5-4; 7 nucleotides line up with TRBD1. Sequencing was done on a sample of peripheral blood. The CDR3 DNA reads as TGTGCCAGCAGTCGTAAGCAGGGGGATGAAAAACTGTTTTTT. Encoded protein: CASSRKQGDEKLFF.